This T cell receptor (beta chain) was identified in a study of shared clonotypes between healthy human individuals. The authors distributed each subset's genomic DNA evenly over several immunoSEQ plates. Using 200 ng DNA, around 30,000 T cell genomes, the sorted-subset replicate PCRs were run. TCRdb's copy holds only in-frame clones and misses some; the assay was immunoSEQ multiplex PCR. Here the sample spans roughly 220,000 clones, approximately 70% being singletons. CD4+ cells underwent separation, giving CD45RA+ naive and CD45RA-negative memory subsets. In this sample, this clone turned up a few times. Looked up from germline, CDR1 is SEHNR and CDR2 is FQNEAQ (reference sequence). The V end was cut by 1 base, the J end by 6 bases, with 9 bases between. The CDR3 contains 14 residues.

The rearrangement links TRBV7-9 to TRBJ2-2; D unclear. Sequencing used memory CD4+ T cells sorted from blood. As to subset: CD45RA-negative fraction. This TCR came from a young man in good health. DNA of the CDR3: TGTGCCAGCAGCTTAGAAGGGTACTCCGGGGAGCTGTTTTTT. It is translated as CASSLEGYSGELFF.